These 5 T cell receptor beta chains came from one sample sequenced in a study of cytomegalovirus exposure and HLA in healthy donors. The PCR employed 60 Vbeta primers together with 13 Jbeta primers. This table comes from immunoSEQ multiplex PCR, and its TCRdb copy is limited to in-frame clones, with some not included. The sample shows roughly 190,000 clones, around 78% of them seen only once. Specimen: PBMCs. These receptors were collected from a woman aged 30 to 39 in good health and CMV-seropositive.

CDR3 amino acids: CASSLGQGAGGYTF. In DNA, the CDR3 is TGTGCCAGCAGCTTGGGACAGGGGGCAGGAGGCTACACCTTC. The rearrangement uses TRBV5-5 and TRBJ1-2; 10 bases map to TRBD1. After removal of 0 bases from V and 8 bases from J, the junction contained 4 bases not matched to a gene. The CDR3 spans 14 residues. Per germline, CDR1 SGHKS and CDR2 YYEKEE (reference sequence).

The count of this clone is one. The chain joins TRBV11-2 to TRBJ1-6; maybe TRBD1 (6 bases). This CDR3 spans 14 amino acids. Trimming cost V 3 bases and J 5 bases, with 8 bases left between them. Germline V gene data show CDR1 as SGHAT and CDR2 as FQNNGV. CDR3 in amino acids: CASSFEGDNSPLHF. The CDR3 nucleotides are TGTGCCAGCAGCTTTGAGGGGGATAATTCACCCCTCCACTTT.

This clone was counted a few times. The chain uses TRBV7-9 and TRBJ1-5; D remains ambiguous. The germline V gene encodes CDR1 SEHNR and CDR2 FQNEAQ (reference sequence). V gave up 0 bases and J gave up 0 bases, with 12 bases separating them. The CDR3 loop spans 17 amino acids. CDR3: CASSLASAGNSNQPQHF. The CDR3 DNA reads as TGTGCCAGCAGCTTAGCGTCGGCAGGTAATAGCAATCAGCCCCAGCATTTT.

This chain uses TRBV27 with TRBJ2-5; 8 bases are shared with TRBD1. Trimming took 4 bases from V and 5 from J; bases not matched to a gene: 15. CDR1 and CDR2 (germline): MNHEY, SMNVEV (reference sequence). This CDR3 region has 17 residues. Here the CDR3 reads CASSSKPPGGAWETQYF. CDR3 sequence (DNA): TGTGCCAGCAGTTCCAAACCCCCAGGGGGCGCTTGGGAGACCCAGTACTTC.

V and J are TRBV19 and TRBJ2-3; tentative D call: TRBD2 (5 bases). The CDR3 contains 13 residues. Trimming left V 5 bases short and J 6 bases short, with 12 bases between. CDR1 is LNHDA, CDR2 SQIVND, per germline (reference sequence). CDR3 sequence reads: CASSSGVVDTQYF. Here the CDR3 DNA reads TGTGCCAGTAGTTCCGGGGTCGTGGATACGCAGTATTTT.